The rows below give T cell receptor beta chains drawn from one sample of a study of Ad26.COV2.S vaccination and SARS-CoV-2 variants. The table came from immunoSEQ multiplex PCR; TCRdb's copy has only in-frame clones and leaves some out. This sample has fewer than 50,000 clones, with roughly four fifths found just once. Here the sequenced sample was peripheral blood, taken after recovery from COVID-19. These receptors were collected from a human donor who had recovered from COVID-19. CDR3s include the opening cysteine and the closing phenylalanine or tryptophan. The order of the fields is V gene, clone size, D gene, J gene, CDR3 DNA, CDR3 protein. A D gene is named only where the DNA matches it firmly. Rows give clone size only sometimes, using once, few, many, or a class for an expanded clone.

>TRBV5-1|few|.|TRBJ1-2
TGCGCCAGCAGCTCCGGGTCGGATGGCTACACCTTC
CASSSGSDGYTF
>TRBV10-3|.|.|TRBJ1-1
TGTGCCATCAAGGAGCACTCGAACACTGAAGCTTTCTTT
CAIKEHSNTEAFF
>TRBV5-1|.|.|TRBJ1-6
TGCGCCAGCAGCTTGGGAACAGGTTCACCCCTCCACTTT
CASSLGTGSPLHF
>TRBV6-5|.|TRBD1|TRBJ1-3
TGTGCCAGCTCACAGGGGAGCTCTGGAAACACCATATATTTT
CASSQGSSGNTIYF
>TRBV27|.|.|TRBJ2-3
TGTGCCAGCAGTCCCTCAGGGTTTCTTCGCACAGATACGCAGTATTTT
CASSPSGFLRTDTQYF
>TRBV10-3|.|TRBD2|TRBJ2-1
TGTGCCATCAGGGAGGGTAGCGGGGTCTACAATGAGCAGTTCTTC
CAIREGSGVYNEQFF
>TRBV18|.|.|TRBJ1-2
TGTGCCAGCTCTCCAGCGGTGACTACCTCTAACTATGGCTACACCTTC
CASSPAVTTSNYGYTF
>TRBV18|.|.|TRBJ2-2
TGTGCCAGCTCACCACAGACAGCTTACACCGGGGAGCTGTTTTTT
CASSPQTAYTGELFF
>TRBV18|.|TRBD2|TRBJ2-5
TGTGCCAGCTCACCAAACGGGGGGAGCCGGGAGACCCAGTACTTC
CASSPNGGSRETQYF
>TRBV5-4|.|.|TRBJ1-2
TGTGCCAGCAGCCCCAGGGGCTTGGATGGCTACACCTTC
CASSPRGLDGYTF